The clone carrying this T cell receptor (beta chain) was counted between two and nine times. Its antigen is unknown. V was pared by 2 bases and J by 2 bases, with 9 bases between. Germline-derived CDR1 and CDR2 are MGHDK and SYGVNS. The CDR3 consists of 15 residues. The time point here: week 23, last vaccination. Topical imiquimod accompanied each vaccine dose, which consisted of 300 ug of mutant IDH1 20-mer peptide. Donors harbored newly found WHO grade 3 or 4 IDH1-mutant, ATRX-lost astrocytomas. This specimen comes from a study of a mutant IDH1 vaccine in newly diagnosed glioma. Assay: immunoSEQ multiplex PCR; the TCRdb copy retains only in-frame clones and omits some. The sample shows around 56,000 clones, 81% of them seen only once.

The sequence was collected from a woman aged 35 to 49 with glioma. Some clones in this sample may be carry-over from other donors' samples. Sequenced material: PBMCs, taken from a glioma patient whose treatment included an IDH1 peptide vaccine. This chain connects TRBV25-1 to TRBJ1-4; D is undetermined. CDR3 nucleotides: TGTGCCAGCAGTGAAACCAGGCTTACTAATGAAAAACTGTTTTTT. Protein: CASSETRLTNEKLFF.